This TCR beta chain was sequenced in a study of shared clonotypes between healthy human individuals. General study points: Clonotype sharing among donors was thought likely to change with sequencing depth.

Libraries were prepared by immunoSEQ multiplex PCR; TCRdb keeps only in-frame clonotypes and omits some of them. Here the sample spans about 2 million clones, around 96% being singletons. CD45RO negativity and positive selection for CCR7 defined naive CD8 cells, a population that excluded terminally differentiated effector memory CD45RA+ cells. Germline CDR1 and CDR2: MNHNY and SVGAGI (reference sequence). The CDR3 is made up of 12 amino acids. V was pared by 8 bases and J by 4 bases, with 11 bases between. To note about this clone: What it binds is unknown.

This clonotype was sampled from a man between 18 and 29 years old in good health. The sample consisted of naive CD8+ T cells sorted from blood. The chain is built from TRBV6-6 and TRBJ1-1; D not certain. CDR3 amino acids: CASRVGGTEAFF. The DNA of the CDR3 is TGTGCCAGCCGGGTGGGAGGCACTGAAGCTTTCTTT.